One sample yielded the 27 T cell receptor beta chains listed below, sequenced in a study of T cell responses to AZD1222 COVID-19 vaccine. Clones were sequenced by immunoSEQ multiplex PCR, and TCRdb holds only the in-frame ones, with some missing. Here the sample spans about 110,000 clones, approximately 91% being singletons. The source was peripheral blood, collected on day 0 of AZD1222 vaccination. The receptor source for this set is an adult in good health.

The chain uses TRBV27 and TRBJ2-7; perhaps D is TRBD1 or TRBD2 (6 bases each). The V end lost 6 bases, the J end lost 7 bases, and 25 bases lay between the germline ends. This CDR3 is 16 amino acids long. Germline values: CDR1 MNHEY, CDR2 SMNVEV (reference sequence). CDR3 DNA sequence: TGTGCCAGCAGCGGGAGAATCAGGGGAGGTGTGGGAGAGCAGTACTTC. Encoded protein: CASSGRIRGGVGEQYF.

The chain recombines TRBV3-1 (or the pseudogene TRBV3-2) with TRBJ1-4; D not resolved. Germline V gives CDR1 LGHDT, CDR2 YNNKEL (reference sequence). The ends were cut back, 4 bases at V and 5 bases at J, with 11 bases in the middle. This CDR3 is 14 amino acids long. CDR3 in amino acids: CASSLRHGNEKLFF. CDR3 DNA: TGTGCCAGCAGCCTGAGACATGGGAATGAAAAACTGTTTTTT.

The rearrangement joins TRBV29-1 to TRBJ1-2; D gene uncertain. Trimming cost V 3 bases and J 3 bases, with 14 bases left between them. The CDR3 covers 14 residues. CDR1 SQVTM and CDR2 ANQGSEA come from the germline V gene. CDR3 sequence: CSVDTSVSDYGYTF. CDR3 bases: TGCAGCGTTGATACATCGGTATCTGACTATGGCTACACCTTC.

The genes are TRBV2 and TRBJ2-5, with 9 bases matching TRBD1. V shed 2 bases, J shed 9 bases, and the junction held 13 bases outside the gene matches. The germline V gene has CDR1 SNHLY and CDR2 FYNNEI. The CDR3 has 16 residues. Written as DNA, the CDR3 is TGTGCCAGCAGTGAATCCCCCAGGACAGGGGCATGGGCCCAGTACTTC. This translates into CASSESPRTGAWAQYF.

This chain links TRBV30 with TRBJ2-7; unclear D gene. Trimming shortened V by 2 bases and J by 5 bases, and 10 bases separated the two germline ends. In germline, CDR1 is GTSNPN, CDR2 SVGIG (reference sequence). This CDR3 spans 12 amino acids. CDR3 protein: CAWSWGFDEQYF. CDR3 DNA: TGTGCCTGGAGTTGGGGATTCGACGAGCAGTACTTC.

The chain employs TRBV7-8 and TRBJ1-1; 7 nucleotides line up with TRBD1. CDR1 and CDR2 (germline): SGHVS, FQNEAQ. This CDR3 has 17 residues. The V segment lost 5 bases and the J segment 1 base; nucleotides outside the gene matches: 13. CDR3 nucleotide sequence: TGTGCCAGCAGCCCCAAAATCGTCCGGACAGGGAACACTGAAGCTTTCTTT. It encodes CASSPKIVRTGNTEAFF.

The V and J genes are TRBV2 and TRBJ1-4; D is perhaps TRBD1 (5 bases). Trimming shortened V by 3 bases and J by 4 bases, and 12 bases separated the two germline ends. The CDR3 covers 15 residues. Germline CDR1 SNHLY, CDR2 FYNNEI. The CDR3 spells CASSEVGGGNEKLFF. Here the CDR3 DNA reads TGTGCCAGCAGTGAGGTCGGGGGAGGTAATGAAAAACTGTTTTTT.

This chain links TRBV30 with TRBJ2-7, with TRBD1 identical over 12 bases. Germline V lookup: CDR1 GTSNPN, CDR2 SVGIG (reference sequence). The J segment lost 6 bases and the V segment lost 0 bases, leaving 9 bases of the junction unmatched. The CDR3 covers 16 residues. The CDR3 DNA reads TGTGCCTGGAGTGTTTGGGGGGGACAGGGGGCTGGCGAGCAGTACTTC. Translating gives CAWSVWGGQGAGEQYF.

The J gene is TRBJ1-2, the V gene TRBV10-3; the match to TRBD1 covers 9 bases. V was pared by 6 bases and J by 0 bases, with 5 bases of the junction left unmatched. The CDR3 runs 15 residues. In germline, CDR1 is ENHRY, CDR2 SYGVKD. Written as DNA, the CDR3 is TGTGCCATCAGAGGACAGGGGATGGCTAACTATGGCTACACCTTC. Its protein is CAIRGQGMANYGYTF.

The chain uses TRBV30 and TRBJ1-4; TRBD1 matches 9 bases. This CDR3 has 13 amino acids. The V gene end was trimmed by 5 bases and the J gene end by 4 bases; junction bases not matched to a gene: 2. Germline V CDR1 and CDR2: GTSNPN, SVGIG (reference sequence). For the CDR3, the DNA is TGTGCCTGGGGGACAGGGCTTAATGAAAAACTGTTTTTT. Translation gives CAWGTGLNEKLFF.

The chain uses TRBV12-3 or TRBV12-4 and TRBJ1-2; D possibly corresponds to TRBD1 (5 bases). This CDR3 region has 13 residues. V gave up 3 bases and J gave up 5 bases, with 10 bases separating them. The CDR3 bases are TGTGCCAGCAGTTTCCGTGGGGGGTATGGCTACACCTTC. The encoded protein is CASSFRGGYGYTF.

CDR3 sequence reads: CASSRGTAVDGYTF. In DNA form, the CDR3 reads TGTGCCAGCAGCAGAGGGACAGCTGTCGATGGCTACACCTTC. The chain is built from TRBV7-2 and TRBJ1-2; 7 bases are shared with TRBD1. The CDR3 covers 14 residues. V dropped 5 bases and J dropped 6; count of bases not matched to a gene: 9. In germline, CDR1 is SGHTA, CDR2 FQGNSA.

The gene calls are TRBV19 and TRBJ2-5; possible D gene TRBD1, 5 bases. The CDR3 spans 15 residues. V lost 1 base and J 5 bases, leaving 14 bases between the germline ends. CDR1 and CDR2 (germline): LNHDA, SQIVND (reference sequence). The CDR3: CASSIGQFGFETQYF. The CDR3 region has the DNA TGTGCCAGTAGTATAGGACAGTTTGGTTTCGAGACCCAGTACTTC.

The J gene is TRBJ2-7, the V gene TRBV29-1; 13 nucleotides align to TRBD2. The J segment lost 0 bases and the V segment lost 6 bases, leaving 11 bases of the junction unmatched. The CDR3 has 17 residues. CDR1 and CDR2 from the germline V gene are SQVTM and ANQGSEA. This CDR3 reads CSVAGTSGTYPSYEQYF. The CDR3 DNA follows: TGCAGCGTAGCCGGGACTAGCGGGACATATCCCTCCTACGAGCAGTACTTC.

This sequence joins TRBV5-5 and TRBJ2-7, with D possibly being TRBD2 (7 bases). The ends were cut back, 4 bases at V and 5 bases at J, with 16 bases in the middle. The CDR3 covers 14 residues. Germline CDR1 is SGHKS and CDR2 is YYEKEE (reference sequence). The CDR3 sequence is CASSRTGGLDEQYF. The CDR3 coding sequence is TGTGCCAGCAGCCGAACCGGGGGGCTCGACGAGCAGTACTTC.

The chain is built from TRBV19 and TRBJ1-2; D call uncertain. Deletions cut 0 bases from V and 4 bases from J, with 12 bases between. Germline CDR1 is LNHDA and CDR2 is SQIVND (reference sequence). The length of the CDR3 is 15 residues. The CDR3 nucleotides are TGTGCCAGTAGTATAGATCTAGAGAATACCTATGGCTACACCTTC. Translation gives CASSIDLENTYGYTF.

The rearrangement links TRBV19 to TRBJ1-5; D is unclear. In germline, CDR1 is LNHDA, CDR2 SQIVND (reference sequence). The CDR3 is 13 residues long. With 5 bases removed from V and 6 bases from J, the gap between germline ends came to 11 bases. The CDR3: CASSYRGSQPQHF. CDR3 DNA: TGTGCCAGTAGTTACAGAGGTAGTCAGCCCCAGCATTTT.

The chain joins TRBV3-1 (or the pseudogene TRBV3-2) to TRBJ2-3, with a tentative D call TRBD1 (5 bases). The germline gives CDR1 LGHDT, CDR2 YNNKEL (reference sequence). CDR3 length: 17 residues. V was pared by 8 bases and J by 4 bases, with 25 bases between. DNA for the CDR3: TGTGCCAGCGCCGGGTACCAGGGCTCCGCTGGACCAGATACGCAGTATTTT. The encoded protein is CASAGYQGSAGPDTQYF.

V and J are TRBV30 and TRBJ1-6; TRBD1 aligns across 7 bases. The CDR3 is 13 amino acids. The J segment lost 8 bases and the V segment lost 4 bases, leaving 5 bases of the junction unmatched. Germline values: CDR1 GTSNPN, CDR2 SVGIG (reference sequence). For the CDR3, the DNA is TGTGCCTGGACTAATCAGGGGGATTCACCCCTCCACTTT. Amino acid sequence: CAWTNQGDSPLHF. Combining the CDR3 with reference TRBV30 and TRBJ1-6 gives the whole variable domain SQTIHQWPATLVQPVGSPLSLECTVEGTSNPNLYWYRQAAGRGLQLLFYSVGIGQISSEVPQNLSASRPQDRQFILSSKKLLLSDSGFYLCAWTNQGDSPLHFGNGTRLTVT.

CDR3 nucleotides: TGTGCCAGCAGCGCGACATCGGGCGGTGCTAATGAAAAACTGTTTTTT. As protein: CASSATSGGANEKLFF. The V call is TRBV5-4, the J call TRBJ1-4, with D hard to call. The V gene's germline CDR1 is SGHNT and CDR2 YYREEE (reference sequence). This CDR3 has 16 residues. Trimming shortened V by 4 bases and J by 3 bases, and 16 bases separated the two germline ends.

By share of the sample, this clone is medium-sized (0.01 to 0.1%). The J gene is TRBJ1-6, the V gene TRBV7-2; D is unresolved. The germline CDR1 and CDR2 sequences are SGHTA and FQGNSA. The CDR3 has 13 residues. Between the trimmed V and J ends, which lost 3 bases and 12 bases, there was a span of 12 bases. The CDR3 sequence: CASSFFGRGPLHF. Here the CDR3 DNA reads TGTGCCAGCAGCTTCTTCGGACGTGGACCCCTCCACTTT.

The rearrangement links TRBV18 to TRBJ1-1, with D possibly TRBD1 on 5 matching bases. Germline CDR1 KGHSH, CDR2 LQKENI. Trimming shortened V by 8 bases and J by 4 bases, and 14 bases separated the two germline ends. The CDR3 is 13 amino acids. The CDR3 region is CASTPREGTEAFF. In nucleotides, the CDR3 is TGTGCCAGCACCCCCAGGGAGGGCACTGAAGCTTTCTTT. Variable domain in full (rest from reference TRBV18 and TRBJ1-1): NAGVMQNPRHLVRRRGQEARLRCSPMKGHSHVYWYRQLPEEGLKFMVYLQKENIIDESGMPKERFSAEFPKEGPSILRIQQVVRGDSAAYFCASTPREGTEAFFGQGTRLTVV.

In nucleotides, the CDR3 is TGTGCCAGCCAGGGGGCGGGAGGCTACACCTTC. It is translated as CASQGAGGYTF. The gene calls are TRBV12-3 or TRBV12-4 and TRBJ1-2; 8 nucleotides agree with TRBD1. This CDR3 has 11 amino acids. V was pared by 8 bases and J by 8 bases, with 4 bases of the junction left unmatched.

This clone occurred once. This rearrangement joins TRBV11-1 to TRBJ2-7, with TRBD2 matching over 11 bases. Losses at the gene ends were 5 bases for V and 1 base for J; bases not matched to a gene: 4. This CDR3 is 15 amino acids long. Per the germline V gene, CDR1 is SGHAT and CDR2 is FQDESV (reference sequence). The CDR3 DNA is TGTGCCAGCAGCGAGGGACTAGCGGAATCCTACGAGCAGTACTTC. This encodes CASSEGLAESYEQYF. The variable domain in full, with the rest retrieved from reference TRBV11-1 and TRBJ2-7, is EAEVAQSPRYKITEKSQAVAFWCDPISGHATLYWYRQILGQGPELLVQFQDESVVDDSQLPKDRFSAERLKGVDSTLKIQPAELGDSAMYLCASSEGLAESYEQYFGPGTRLTVT.

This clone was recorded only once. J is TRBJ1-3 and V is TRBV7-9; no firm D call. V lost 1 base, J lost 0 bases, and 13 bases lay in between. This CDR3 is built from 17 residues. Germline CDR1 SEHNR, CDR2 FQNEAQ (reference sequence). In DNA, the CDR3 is TGTGCCAGCAGCTTAGTAGCGGGCGCTATCTCTGGAAACACCATATATTTT. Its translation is CASSLVAGAISGNTIYF.

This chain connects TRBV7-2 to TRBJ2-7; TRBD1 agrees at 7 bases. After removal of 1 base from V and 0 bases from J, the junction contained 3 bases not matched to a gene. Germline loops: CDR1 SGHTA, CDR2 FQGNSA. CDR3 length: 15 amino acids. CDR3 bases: TGTGCCAGCAGCTTAGGAGGGACAGTCTCCTACGAGCAGTACTTC. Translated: CASSLGGTVSYEQYF.

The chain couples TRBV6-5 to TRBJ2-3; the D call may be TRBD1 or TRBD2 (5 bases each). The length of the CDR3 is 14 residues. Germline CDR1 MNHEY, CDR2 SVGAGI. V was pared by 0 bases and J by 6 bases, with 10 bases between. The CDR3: CASSYSVGEDTQYF. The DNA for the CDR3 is TGTGCCAGCAGTTACTCGGTAGGGGAGGATACGCAGTATTTT.